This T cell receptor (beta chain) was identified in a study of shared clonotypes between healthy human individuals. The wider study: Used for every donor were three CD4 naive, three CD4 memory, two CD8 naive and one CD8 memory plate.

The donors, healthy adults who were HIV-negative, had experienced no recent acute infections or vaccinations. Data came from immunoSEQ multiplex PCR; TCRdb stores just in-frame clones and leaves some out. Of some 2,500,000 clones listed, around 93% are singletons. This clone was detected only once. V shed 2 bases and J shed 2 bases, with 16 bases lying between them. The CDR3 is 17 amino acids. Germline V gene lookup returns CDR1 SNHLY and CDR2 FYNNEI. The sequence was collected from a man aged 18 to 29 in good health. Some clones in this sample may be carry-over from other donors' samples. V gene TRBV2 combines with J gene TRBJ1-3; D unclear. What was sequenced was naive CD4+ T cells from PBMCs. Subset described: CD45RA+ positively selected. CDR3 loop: CASSERASWITGNTIYF. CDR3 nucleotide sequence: TGTGCCAGCAGTGAAAGGGCGTCTTGGATAACTGGAAACACCATATATTTT.